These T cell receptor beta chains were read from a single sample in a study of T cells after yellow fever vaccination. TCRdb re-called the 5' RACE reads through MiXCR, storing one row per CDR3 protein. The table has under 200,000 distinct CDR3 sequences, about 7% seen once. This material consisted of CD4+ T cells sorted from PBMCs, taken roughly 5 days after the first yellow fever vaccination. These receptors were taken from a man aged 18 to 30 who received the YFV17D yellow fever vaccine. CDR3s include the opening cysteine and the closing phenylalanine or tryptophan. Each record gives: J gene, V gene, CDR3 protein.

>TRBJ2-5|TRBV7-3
CASSAGAQETQYF
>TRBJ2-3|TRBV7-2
CASSLGALQGRTADTQYF
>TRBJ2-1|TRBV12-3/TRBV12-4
CASSWDSFYNEQFF
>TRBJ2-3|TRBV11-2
CASSPRTSGGAGDTQYF
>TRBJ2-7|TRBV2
CASSETGNVNEQYF
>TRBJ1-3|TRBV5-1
CASTPMGSGNTIYF
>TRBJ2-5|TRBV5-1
CASSAGPVGAETQYF
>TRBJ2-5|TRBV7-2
CASSFASGGGETQYF
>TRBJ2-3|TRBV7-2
CASSLVAVSDTQYF
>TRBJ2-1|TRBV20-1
CSAGTSLYNEQFF
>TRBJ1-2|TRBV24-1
CATRPGGYGHGYTF
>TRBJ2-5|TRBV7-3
CASSPTATQETQYF
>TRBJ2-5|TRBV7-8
CASSTPGTQYF
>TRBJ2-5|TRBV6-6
CASTLRETQYF
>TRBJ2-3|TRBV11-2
CASSSLRGAADTQYF
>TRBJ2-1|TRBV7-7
CASSLERDYEQFF
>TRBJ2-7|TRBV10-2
CASSGTDRPYEQYF
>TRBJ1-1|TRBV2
CASIVRTGFTEAFF
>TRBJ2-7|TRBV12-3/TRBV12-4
CASSLAGAAGEQYF
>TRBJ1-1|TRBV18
CASSPQEGDTEAFF
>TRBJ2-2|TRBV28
CASSLGLGREGTGELFF
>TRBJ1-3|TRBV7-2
CASSSMRTTNGNTIYF
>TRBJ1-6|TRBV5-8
CASSRGYGDSPLHF
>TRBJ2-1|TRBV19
CASSIRHLAGGHNEQFF
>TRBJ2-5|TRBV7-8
CASSLAWHQETQYF
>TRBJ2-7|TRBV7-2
CASSLVSGSDEQYF
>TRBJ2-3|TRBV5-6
CASSLDRGDTQYF
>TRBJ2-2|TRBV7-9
CASSFMVHTGELFF
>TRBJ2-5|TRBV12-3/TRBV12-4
CASSLLSGGEETQYF
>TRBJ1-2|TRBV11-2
CASSMGGFYGYTF
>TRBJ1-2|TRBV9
CASSVSSQNYGYTF
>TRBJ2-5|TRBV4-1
CASSPHEHATQYF
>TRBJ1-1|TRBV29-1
CSVEETAEEAFF
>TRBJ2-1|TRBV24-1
CATSDSSLPGLAGDSEQFF
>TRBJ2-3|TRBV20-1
CSASGQGASDTQYF
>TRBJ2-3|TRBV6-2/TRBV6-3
CASSGRTVDGTTDTQYF
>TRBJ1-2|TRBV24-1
CATSDFYYGYTF
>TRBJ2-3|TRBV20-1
CSAAGTAASTDTQYF
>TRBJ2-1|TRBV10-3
CAISEMSSSYNEQFF
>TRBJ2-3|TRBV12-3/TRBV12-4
CASSFYAAGTVDTQYF
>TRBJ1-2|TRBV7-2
CASSLAGTGVLYGYTF